The T cell receptor beta chain under discussion was sequenced for a study of persistence of HIV-infected CD4 T cells. Background on the study: Donors had been on suppressive ART for a median of around eight years. Study observations and caveats: Compared with CD3/CD28-stimulated cells, CMV- and Gag-responding cells showed lower TCRbeta richness. Antigen-responding cells were enriched for degenerate expanded CDR3beta sequences.

To note about this clone: Its matching antigen is unknown.

The stimulus was lysate of CMV-infected fibroblasts, approximately 9.7 ug/mL. Memory cells lacking CD40L and CD69 with high CD45RO were sorted. Donors had CD4+ T cell counts above 400 cells/uL and were CMV-seropositive. Sequencing used immunoSEQ version 4 in survey mode. TCRdb's copy holds only in-frame clones and misses some; the assay was immunoSEQ multiplex PCR. The data show tens of thousands of clones, around four fifths seen once. The sequences come from CD4+ T cells sorted from PBMCs after roughly 18-hour stimulation, collected from a patient who received antiretroviral therapy. The sequence was obtained from an adult man with HIV who was CMV-seropositive.

Here the CDR3 reads CASSTLAGGPNTQYF. DNA of the CDR3: TGTGCCAGCAGTACCCTAGCGGGGGGGCCGAATACGCAGTATTTT. The V gene is TRBV6-5, the J gene TRBJ2-3; 12 nucleotides match TRBD2. The CDR3 is made up of 15 amino acids. Germline assignment: CDR1 MNHEY and CDR2 SVGAGI. J lost 7 bases, V lost 5 bases, and 7 bases had no gene match.